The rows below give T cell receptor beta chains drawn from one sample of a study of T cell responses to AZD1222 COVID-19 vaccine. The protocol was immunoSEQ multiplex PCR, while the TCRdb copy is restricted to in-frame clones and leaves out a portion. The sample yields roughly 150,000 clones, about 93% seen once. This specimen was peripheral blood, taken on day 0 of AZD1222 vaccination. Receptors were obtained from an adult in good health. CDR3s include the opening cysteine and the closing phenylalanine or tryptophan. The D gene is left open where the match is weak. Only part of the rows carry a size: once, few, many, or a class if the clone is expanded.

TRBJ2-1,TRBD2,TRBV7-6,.,TGTGCCAGCAGCTTAGCGGGACTAGCGGGAGGCTCGTGGGATGAGCAGTTCTTC,CASSLAGLAGGSWDEQFF
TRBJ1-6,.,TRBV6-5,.,TGTGCCAGCAGTTACGGACAGCGAGGTTCACCCCTCCACTTT,CASSYGQRGSPLHF
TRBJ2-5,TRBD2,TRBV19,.,TGTGCCAGTAGTATAGATCGGGCTAGCGGGACCCAAGAGACCCAGTACTTC,CASSIDRASGTQETQYF
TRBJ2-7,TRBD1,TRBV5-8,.,TGTGCCAGCAGCTCAGGGGGACGCTCCTACGAGCAGTACTTC,CASSSGGRSYEQYF
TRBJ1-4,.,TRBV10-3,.,TGTGCCATCAGAGCGACCGGGGATGAAAAACTGTTTTTT,CAIRATGDEKLFF
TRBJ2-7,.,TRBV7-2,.,TGTGCCAGCAGCCCCCTGGGTAGCGCGGGATACGAGCAGTACTTC,CASSPLGSAGYEQYF
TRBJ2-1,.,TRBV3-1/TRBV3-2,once,TGTGCCAGCAGCCGTCAGCCGGGCGGCAGGAGTGAGCAGTTCTTC,CASSRQPGGRSEQFF
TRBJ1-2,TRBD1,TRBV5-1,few,TGCGCCAGCAGCTTTCGTGGGCGGACAGGGCCTGATACCTATGGCTACACCTTC,CASSFRGRTGPDTYGYTF
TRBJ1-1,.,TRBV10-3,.,TGTGCCATCAGTCCTATTCTAGGGGGTACTGAAGCTTTCTTT,CAISPILGGTEAFF
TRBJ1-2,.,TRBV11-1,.,TGTGCCAGCAGCTGGGGCACGGCCAACTATGGCTACACCTTC,CASSWGTANYGYTF
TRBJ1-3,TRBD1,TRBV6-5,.,TGTGCCAGCAGCCTGACAGGGTTGGGACTCAACACCATATATTTT,CASSLTGLGLNTIYF
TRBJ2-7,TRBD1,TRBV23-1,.,TGCGCCAGCACCTCAATACCGGGACAGAAAACCTACGAGCAGTACTTC,CASTSIPGQKTYEQYF
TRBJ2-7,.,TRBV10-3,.,TGTGCCATCAGTGAGTTGGGCTCAGCTTCCTACGAGCAGTACTTC,CAISELGSASYEQYF
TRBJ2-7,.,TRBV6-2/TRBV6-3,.,TGTGCCAGCAGTTTCGACTATTACGAGCAGTACTTC,CASSFDYYEQYF
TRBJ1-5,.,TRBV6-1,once,TGTGCCAGCAGTGAAGCGCGGGGCGGACCCCAGCATTTT,CASSEARGGPQHF
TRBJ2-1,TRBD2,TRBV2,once,TGTGCCAGCTCCTCCGGGACTAGCGCGAAGCAGTTCTTC,CASSSGTSAKQFF
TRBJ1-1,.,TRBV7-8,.,TGTGCCAGCAGCTTAAAGGGTGTAGGGGGTGAAGCTTTCTTT,CASSLKGVGGEAFF
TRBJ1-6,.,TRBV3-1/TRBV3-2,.,TGTGCCAGCAGCCCCCTGGGGGGCCGAAATTCACCCCTCCACTTT,CASSPLGGRNSPLHF
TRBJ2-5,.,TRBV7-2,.,TGTGCCAGCAGCTCATCAGGGGCGCGGCCGGAAACCCAGTACTTC,CASSSSGARPETQYF
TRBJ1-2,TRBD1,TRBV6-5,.,TGTGCCAGCAGTAGGGACAGACAGATCTATGGCTACACCTTC,CASSRDRQIYGYTF
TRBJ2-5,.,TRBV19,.,TGTGCCAGTAGTATTGGGGGGGCTGGTGAGACCCAGTACTTC,CASSIGGAGETQYF
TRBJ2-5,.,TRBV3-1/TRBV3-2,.,TGTGCCAGCAGCCCCTACAGGATGGGGCAAGAGACCCAGTACTTC,CASSPYRMGQETQYF
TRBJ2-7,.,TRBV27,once,TGTGCCAGGGTCGCGGTTGGAACCTGCTCCTACGAGCAGTACTTC,CARVAVGTCSYEQYF
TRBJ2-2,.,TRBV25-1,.,TGTGCCAGCAGTGAGAACACAGGGAACACCGGGGAGCTGTTTTTT,CASSENTGNTGELFF
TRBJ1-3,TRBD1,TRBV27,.,TGTGCCAGCAGTTCGATTGACAGGGTGTCTGGAAACACCATATATTTT,CASSSIDRVSGNTIYF
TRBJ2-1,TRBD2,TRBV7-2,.,TGTGCCAGCAGCAGAGGACTAGCGGGGAGCTCCTACAATGAGCAGTTCTTC,CASSRGLAGSSYNEQFF
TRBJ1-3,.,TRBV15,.,TGTGCCACCAGCAGAGTAGTAGGGGCTTCTGGAAACACCATATATTTT,CATSRVVGASGNTIYF
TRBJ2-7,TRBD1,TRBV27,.,TGTGCCAGCACGGGACAGGGGGCGAACGACGAGCAGTACTTC,CASTGQGANDEQYF
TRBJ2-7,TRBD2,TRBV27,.,TGTGCCAGCGGACTAGCGGGATCCTACGAGCAGTACTTC,CASGLAGSYEQYF
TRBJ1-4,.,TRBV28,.,TGTGCCAGCACAAAAGTGGGCGGCTCTAGGGAAAAACTGTTTTTT,CASTKVGGSREKLFF
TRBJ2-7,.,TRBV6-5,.,TGTGCCAGCAGTTACCGGCAGGGCTACGAGCAGTACTTC,CASSYRQGYEQYF
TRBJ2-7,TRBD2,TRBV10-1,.,TGCGCCAGCAGTGATCGCCTAGCGGCCTCCTACGAGCAGTACTTC,CASSDRLAASYEQYF
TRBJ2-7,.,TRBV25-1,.,TGTGCCAGCAGTGAACAAATCTACGAGCAGTACTTC,CASSEQIYEQYF
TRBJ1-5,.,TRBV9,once,TGTGCCAGCAGCCGGGGCCCTAATCAGCCCCAGCATTTT,CASSRGPNQPQHF
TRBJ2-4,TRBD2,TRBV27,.,TGTGCCAGCAGATTAGCGGGAGACGGAAACATTCAGTACTTC,CASRLAGDGNIQYF
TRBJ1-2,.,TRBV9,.,TGTGCCAGCAGCGAGGGCCGGGGCGCAGTCTATGGCTACACCTTC,CASSEGRGAVYGYTF
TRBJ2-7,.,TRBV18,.,TGTGCCAGCTCACCCGACTACGAGCAGTACTTC,CASSPDYEQYF
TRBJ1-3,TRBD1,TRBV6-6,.,TGTGCCAGCGCCAGGGGGGCGAGTGGAAACACCATATATTTT,CASARGASGNTIYF
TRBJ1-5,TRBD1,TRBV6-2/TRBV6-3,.,TGTGCCAGCAGTTACGGCGCAGGGGGCGCGGGTCAGCCCCAGCATTTT,CASSYGAGGAGQPQHF
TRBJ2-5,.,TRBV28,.,TGTGCCAGTAAAAGGGGGCTAGCGGGGACCCAGTACTTC,CASKRGLAGTQYF
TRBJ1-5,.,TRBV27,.,TGTGCCAGCAAATTGAGGGAGCGCAATCAGCCCCAGCATTTT,CASKLRERNQPQHF
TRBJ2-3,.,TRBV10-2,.,TGCGCCAGCAGTGAGTCGACTCTGTTGATTAGCACAGATACGCAGTATTTT,CASSESTLLISTDTQYF
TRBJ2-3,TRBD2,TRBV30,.,TGTGCCTGGAGCCGAGCGGGAGGGGGAGATACGCAGTATTTT,CAWSRAGGGDTQYF
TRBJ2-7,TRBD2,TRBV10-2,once,TGCGCCAGCAGTCCGAAGCGGGAAACAACCTACTACGAGCAGTACTTC,CASSPKRETTYYEQYF
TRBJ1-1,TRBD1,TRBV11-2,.,TGTGCCAGCAGCCCCCGGGGGCGACAGGGGGCGCTTTGGACTGAAGCTTTCTTT,CASSPRGRQGALWTEAFF